The 21 T cell receptor beta chains presented below share a single source sample, sequenced in a study of T-cell reconstitution after alpha-beta-depleted transplantation in children. As it was prepared, the TCRbeta library received unique molecular identifiers. Each CDR3 protein gets one entry after TCRdb re-called the PCR reads with MiXCR. The sample records about 490,000 distinct CDR3 sequences, about 11% being singletons. The material sequenced was PBMCs, taken before TCRalphabeta/CD19-depleted stem cell transplant. These receptors all stem from a child younger than 10 with inherited bone marrow failure, due to receive a stem cell transplant.

This clonotype has more than one count but fewer than ten. The genes are TRBV19 and TRBJ1-6; TRBD1 agrees at 8 bases. Trimming at V came to 7 bases and at J to 8 bases, leaving 7 bases not matched to a gene. Germline V gene data show CDR1 as LNHDA and CDR2 as SQIVND (reference sequence). The CDR3 loop spans 14 amino acids. CDR3 sequence reads: CASTSTGDYSPLHF. In DNA, the CDR3 is TGTGCCAGTACCTCGACAGGGGATTATTCACCCCTCCACTTT.

The sample holds many counts of this clonotype. The gene calls are TRBV10-2 and TRBJ2-7, with 12 bases matching TRBD1. This CDR3 is built from 15 residues. The trim removed 4 bases at V and 5 bases at J, leaving 6 bases unmatched. CDR1 is WSHSY, CDR2 SAAADI, per germline. The CDR3 loop is CASSVEGTGGHEQYF. As DNA, the CDR3 is TGCGCCAGCAGTGTTGAAGGGACAGGGGGCCACGAGCAGTACTTC.

In its sample, this clonotype was seen many times. This chain uses TRBV5-1 with TRBJ2-5; the D gene is possibly TRBD1 (6 bases). The V gene's germline CDR1 is SGHRS and CDR2 YFSETQ. This CDR3 contains 14 residues. V lost 5 bases to trimming and J lost 5 bases, with 16 bases between them. In DNA form, the CDR3 reads TGCGCCAGCAGTCTATTCTACAGGGAGGAGACCCAGTACTTC. Its translation is CASSLFYREETQYF. Complete variable domain (other parts from reference TRBV5-1 and TRBJ2-5): KAGVTQTPRYLIKTRGQQVTLSCSPISGHRSVSWYQQTPGQGLQFLFEYFSETQRNKGNFPGRFSGRQFSNSRSEMNVSTLELGDSALYLCASSLFYREETQYFGPGTRLLVL.

This clonotype was recorded at least ten times. The V gene is TRBV7-9, the J gene TRBJ1-4, with TRBD1 matching over 9 bases. V shed 5 bases, J shed 10 bases, and the junction held 11 bases outside the gene matches. Germline V gene lookup returns CDR1 SEHNR and CDR2 FQNEAQ (reference sequence). The CDR3 loop spans 15 amino acids. The CDR3 DNA reads TGTGCCAGCAGCCCGGTAGGGACAGGGATTGGAAAACTGTTTTTT. Translation: CASSPVGTGIGKLFF.

This clonotype was observed a few times. The rearrangement uses TRBV20-1 and TRBJ1-4; D unclear. The CDR3 loop spans 15 amino acids. The ends were cut back, 1 base at V and 0 bases at J, with 9 bases in the middle. Germline loops: CDR1 DFQATT, CDR2 SNEGSKA (reference sequence). The CDR3 sequence: CSARGADATNEKLFF. CDR3 bases: TGCAGTGCTAGAGGGGCGGACGCAACTAATGAAAAACTGTTTTTT.

The V and J genes are TRBV11-2 and TRBJ2-2; TRBD2 might be the D (5 bases). The CDR3 sequence is 13 residues long. Germline loops: CDR1 SGHAT, CDR2 FQNNGV. V was pared by 0 bases and J by 6 bases, with 5 bases between. The CDR3 loop is CASSLERAGELFF. Here the CDR3 DNA reads TGTGCCAGCAGCTTAGAGAGGGCCGGGGAGCTGTTTTTT.

This clonotype was observed at least ten times. The genes are TRBV27 and TRBJ2-5; TRBD2 aligns across 8 bases. This CDR3 comprises 14 residues. Germline V gene data show CDR1 as MNHEY and CDR2 as SMNVEV (reference sequence). Trimming at V came to 3 bases and at J to 5 bases, leaving 5 bases not matched to a gene. The CDR3 sequence is CASSFGGVGETQYF. The CDR3 nucleotides read TGTGCCAGCAGTTTCGGGGGGGTTGGTGAGACCCAGTACTTC.

About this clonotype: A read error may be the cause here, since a much bigger clone is one base away. V is TRBV27 and J is TRBJ2-7; possible D gene TRBD1, 8 bases. V lost 5 bases and J 2 bases, leaving 34 bases between the germline ends. Germline values: CDR1 MNHEY, CDR2 SMNVEV (reference sequence). The CDR3 covers 21 residues. The CDR3, as DNA: TGTGCCAGCAGTGCGAAACCGGGACAGGCCTTGGGAGGGCCCCTTCCCTACGAGCAGTACTTC. Translating it yields CASSAKPGQALGGPLPYEQYF.

This sequence joins TRBV6-5 and TRBJ1-1; D gene ambiguous. The CDR3 is 16 residues long. Trimming took 0 bases from V and 0 from J, leaving 11 bases between them. Germline assignment: CDR1 MNHEY and CDR2 SVGAGI. This CDR3 reads CASSYSSSSLNTEAFF. The CDR3 bases are TGTGCCAGCAGTTACTCGAGCTCCAGCCTGAACACTGAAGCTTTCTTT.

This clonotype has a count of ten or more. CDR3: CSAQFIAGPQTEQYF. The CDR3 DNA reads as TGCAGTGCTCAATTTATAGCGGGACCCCAGACCGAGCAGTACTTC. The rearrangement uses TRBV20-1 and TRBJ2-7; 8 bases are shared with TRBD2. Germline assignment: CDR1 DFQATT and CDR2 SNEGSKA (reference sequence). V shed 5 bases, J shed 6 bases, and the junction held 15 bases outside the gene matches. This CDR3 spans 15 amino acids.

In its sample, this clonotype was seen a few times. The chain has TRBV29-1 and TRBJ2-7; D unresolved. V lost 4 bases to trimming and J lost 5 bases, with 12 bases between them. This CDR3 spans 12 amino acids. CDR1 SQVTM and CDR2 ANQGSEA come from the germline V gene. CDR3 residues: CSVGQVGDEQYF. DNA of the CDR3: TGCAGCGTTGGCCAGGTCGGTGACGAGCAGTACTTC.

This clonotype was counted ten times or more. J is TRBJ2-2 and V is TRBV29-1; TRBD1 aligns across 7 bases. The V segment lost 7 bases and the J segment 5 bases; nucleotides outside the gene matches: 4. CDR1 is SQVTM and CDR2 is ANQGSEA in the germline V gene. CDR3 length equals 12 residues. In DNA form, the CDR3 reads TGCAGCGCCCCAGGGGGTACCGGGGAGCTGTTTTTT. Protein: CSAPGGTGELFF.

This clonotype was recorded a few times. This chain uses TRBV5-1 with TRBJ2-1; unclear D gene. V dropped 0 bases and J dropped 5 bases, with 15 bases sitting between them. The CDR3 covers 16 residues. Per germline, CDR1 SGHRS and CDR2 YFSETQ. CDR3 DNA: TGCGCCAGCAGCTTGGGCGCTTCGGCCCTGCACAATGAGCAGTTCTTC. It is translated as CASSLGASALHNEQFF.

This clonotype was recorded at least ten times. The chain employs TRBV29-1 and TRBJ2-5, with 11 bases lining up with TRBD1. CDR1 and CDR2 from the germline V gene are SQVTM and ANQGSEA. This CDR3 is built from 13 residues. J lost 2 bases, V lost 8 bases, and 4 bases had no gene match. As DNA, the CDR3 is TGCAGCCTCCGGGACAGGGGGCAAGAGACCCAGTACTTC. Encoded protein: CSLRDRGQETQYF.

The rearrangement joins TRBV3-1 to TRBJ2-7; D is unclear. Germline-derived CDR1 and CDR2 are LGHDT and YNNKEL (reference sequence). Trimming pared 8 bases from V and 2 bases from J, leaving 13 bases between. The CDR3 is 13 residues long. CDR3 DNA: TGTGCCAGCTCAACACCCCGCGCCTACGAGCAGTACTTC. Translation: CASSTPRAYEQYF.

This clonotype was detected many times. The rearrangement links TRBV4-2 to TRBJ2-1, with 12 bases that match TRBD2. The ends lost 4 bases at V and 7 bases at J; junction bases unmatched: 8. Germline V gives CDR1 LGHNA, CDR2 YNFKEQ. There are 16 residues in the CDR3. The CDR3 nucleotides read TGTGCCAGCAGCCGAGATGCGACTAGCGGGAGTAATGAGCAGTTCTTC. Encoded protein: CASSRDATSGSNEQFF.

At least ten counts were recorded for this clonotype. The genes are TRBV5-1 and TRBJ1-1; no definite D call. Trimming left V 1 base short and J 1 base short, with 11 bases between. This CDR3 is built from 15 residues. CDR1 and CDR2 from the germline V gene are SGHRS and YFSETQ. The CDR3 loop is CASSLMSPANTEAFF. CDR3 bases: TGCGCCAGCAGCTTGATGAGTCCGGCGAACACTGAAGCTTTCTTT.

The V gene is TRBV3-1, the J gene TRBJ2-7, with D perhaps being TRBD1 or TRBD2 (5 bases each). Germline V gene data show CDR1 as LGHDT and CDR2 as YNNKEL (reference sequence). CDR3 length: 14 amino acids. Trimming cost V 3 bases and J 7 bases, with 16 bases left between them. As DNA, the CDR3 is TGTGCCAGCAGCCACGCCTCGGGGCCGGGAGAGCAGTACTTC. Encoded protein: CASSHASGPGEQYF.

The chain couples TRBV20-1 to TRBJ2-7, with D perhaps TRBD2 (5 bases). The CDR3 contains 12 residues. V was clipped by 5 bases and J by 5 bases, with 13 bases between them. CDR1 and CDR2 from the germline V gene are DFQATT and SNEGSKA (reference sequence). The CDR3 protein is CSADASSDEQYF. The CDR3 nucleotides read TGCAGTGCTGACGCTAGTAGCGACGAGCAGTACTTC.

This clonotype has a count of ten or more. V is TRBV5-1 and J is TRBJ2-1; D gene ambiguous. Trimming stripped 1 base from V and 5 bases from J, with 7 bases between. This CDR3 is 13 amino acids long. The germline V gene has CDR1 SGHRS and CDR2 YFSETQ. As DNA, the CDR3 is TGCGCCAGCAGCTTGCCCGGAGACAATGAGCAGTTCTTC. Protein sequence: CASSLPGDNEQFF.

This clonotype was seen many times. This chain joins TRBV12-3 or TRBV12-4 and TRBJ1-4; unclear D gene. The germline V and J ends were trimmed by 3 bases and 4 bases, with 9 bases remaining between them. The CDR3 is 14 residues long. CDR3 protein: CASSFSESNEKLFF. DNA for the CDR3: TGTGCCAGCAGTTTTTCTGAGAGTAATGAAAAACTGTTTTTT.